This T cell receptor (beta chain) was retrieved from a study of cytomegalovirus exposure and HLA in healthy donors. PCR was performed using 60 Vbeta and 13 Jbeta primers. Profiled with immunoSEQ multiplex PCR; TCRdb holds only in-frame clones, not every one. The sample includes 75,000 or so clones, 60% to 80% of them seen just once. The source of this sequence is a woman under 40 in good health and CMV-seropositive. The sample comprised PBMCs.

CDR3 amino acids: CASSEEGTGYGEAFF. In DNA form, the CDR3 reads TGTGCCAGCAGTGAAGAAGGGACAGGGTATGGGGAAGCTTTCTTT. The rearrangement joins TRBV6-1 to TRBJ1-1, with TRBD1 identical over 9 bases. CDR1 MNHNS and CDR2 SASEGT come from the germline V gene. V shed 1 base and J 8 bases; nucleotides not matched to a gene: 8. The CDR3 consists of 15 residues.